The rows below give T cell receptor beta chains drawn from one sample of a study of blood T cells in healthy people across ages. TCRdb called the 5' RACE reads again in MiXCR, with one record for every CDR3 protein. Of some 1,800,000 distinct CDR3 sequences in the sample, around 42% were seen once. The sequenced sample consisted of blood. The receptors stem from a human donor in good health. Both conserved end residues are part of each CDR3. A D gene is named only where the DNA matches it firmly. Some rows mark clone size as missing; the rest say once, few, many or name a class of expanded clone.

V gene	CDR3 length	J gene	D gene	clone size	CDR3 protein	CDR3 DNA
TRBV2	15	TRBJ2-1	NA	NA	CASTELVGVGDEQFF	TGTGCCAGCACGGAACTAGTCGGGGTAGGTGATGAGCAGTTCTTC
TRBV5-1	14	TRBJ2-3	NA	few	CASSPGRLRDTQYF	TGCGCCAGCAGCCCCGGCCGTCTGAGGGATACGCAGTATTTT
TRBV7-2	14	TRBJ1-2	NA	few	CASSDRDKDYGYTF	TGTGCCAGCAGCGACCGGGACAAAGATTATGGCTACACCTTC
TRBV30	13	TRBJ1-1	NA	NA	CAWSSEGDTEAFF	TGTGCCTGGAGCTCGGAAGGGGACACTGAAGCTTTCTTT
TRBV7-2	15	TRBJ2-5	TRBD2	few	CASSLTGTRGETQYF	TGTGCCAGCAGCTTAACCGGGACTAGGGGAGAGACCCAGTACTTC
TRBV6-5	15	TRBJ2-1	NA	few	CAGSYSGNRVNEQFF	TGTGCCGGCAGTTACTCCGGAAACAGGGTCAATGAGCAGTTCTTC
TRBV7-9	15	TRBJ2-7	NA	NA	CASSPAAGATYEQYF	TGTGCCAGCAGCCCCGCCGCGGGCGCTACCTACGAGCAGTACTTC
TRBV6-6	15	TRBJ1-2	TRBD1	few	CASASRQGGNYGYTF	TGTGCCAGCGCTAGCCGACAGGGCGGAAACTATGGCTACACCTTC
TRBV5-4	19	TRBJ2-6	TRBD2	NA	CASSLGGAGRISGANVLTF	TGTGCCAGCAGCTTGGGGGGAGCGGGAAGAATCTCTGGGGCCAACGTCCTGACTTTC
TRBV6-6	14	TRBJ2-7	NA	NA	CASSAGGAPYEQYF	TGTGCCAGCAGTGCGGGCGGGGCACCCTACGAGCAGTACTTC
TRBV6-6	12	TRBJ1-4	NA	few	CASSLDTEKLFF	TGTGCCAGCAGTCTCGACACTGAAAAACTGTTTTTT
TRBV6-1	16	TRBJ2-7	NA	NA	CASSEVGGQPWYEQYF	TGTGCCAGCAGTGAGGTCGGCGGCCAGCCTTGGTACGAGCAGTACTTC
TRBV2	13	TRBJ2-3	NA	NA	CASGSLGWDTQYF	TGTGCCAGTGGAAGTCTGGGGTGGGATACGCAGTATTTT
TRBV7-3	15	TRBJ2-7	NA	NA	CASSSRPSPLGEQYF	TGTGCCAGCAGCTCAAGGCCCAGTCCTCTCGGGGAGCAGTACTTC
TRBV29-1	14	TRBJ1-5	TRBD1	few	CSVEVGTGGRAQHF	TGCAGCGTTGAGGTTGGGACAGGGGGCCGAGCCCAGCATTTT
TRBV10-3	13	TRBJ2-5	NA	NA	CAISDRGRETQYF	TGTGCCATCAGTGACAGGGGGAGGGAGACCCAGTACTTC
TRBV7-2	18	TRBJ1-1	NA	NA	CASSLALTLSGVGTEAFF	TGTGCCAGCAGCTTAGCGCTAACCCTATCCGGGGTTGGGACTGAAGCTTTCTTT
TRBV20-1	14	TRBJ2-7	NA	few	CSVDQARGSYEQYF	TGCAGTGTTGACCAGGCTCGGGGGTCCTACGAGCAGTACTTC
TRBV12-5	15	TRBJ1-2	NA	few	CASGLVGEPFYGYTF	TGTGCTAGTGGTTTGGTGGGGGAACCCTTCTATGGCTACACCTTC
TRBV20-1	13	TRBJ1-2	NA	few	CSARLKGDYGYTF	TGCAGTGCTAGGCTAAAGGGGGACTATGGCTACACCTTC
TRBV12-3/TRBV12-4	15	TRBJ1-6	NA	NA	CASSEVGRGNSPLHF	TGTGCCAGCAGTGAGGTGGGCAGGGGAAATTCACCCCTCCACTTT
TRBV6-6	14	TRBJ1-2	NA	NA	CASSYVKLSYGYTF	TGTGCCAGCAGTTATGTGAAGCTTAGCTATGGCTACACCTTC
TRBV7-2	17	TRBJ2-3	NA	NA	CASSLNLWGVSTDTQYF	TGTGCCAGCAGCCTAAATTTGTGGGGGGTGAGCACAGATACGCAGTATTTT
TRBV7-2	15	TRBJ2-4	NA	few	CASSPGRVGKNIQYF	TGTGCCAGCAGCCCGGGCAGGGTGGGCAAAAACATTCAGTACTTC
TRBV4-3	16	TRBJ2-3	NA	once	CASSQDIGLGADTQYF	TGCGCCAGCAGCCAGGATATTGGGCTGGGCGCAGATACGCAGTATTTT
TRBV20-1	13	TRBJ1-4	TRBD1	NA	CSAAADRDEKLFF	TGCAGTGCGGCGGCGGACAGGGATGAAAAACTGTTTTTT
TRBV14	14	TRBJ2-1	NA	NA	CASSPGQGQDEQFF	TGTGCCAGCAGCCCCGGGCAGGGTCAAGATGAGCAGTTCTTC
TRBV11-2	15	TRBJ2-4	NA	NA	CASRTQPSSNYGQYF	TGTGCCAGCAGAACACAGCCATCTTCCAACTACGGGCAGTACTTC
TRBV12-3/TRBV12-4	14	TRBJ2-6	NA	many	CASRPGSGANVLTF	TGTGCCAGCAGGCCGGGATCTGGGGCCAACGTCCTGACTTTC
TRBV7-3	17	TRBJ2-1	TRBD2	few	CASSLEAGGGSYNEQFF	TGTGCCAGCAGCCTCGAAGCGGGGGGGGGCTCCTACAATGAGCAGTTCTTC
TRBV29-1	14	TRBJ2-5	NA	few	CNVEQGSVGETQYF	TGCAACGTTGAACAGGGATCGGTGGGAGAGACCCAGTACTTC
TRBV7-2	15	TRBJ2-3	NA	few	CASSFVAGDTDTQYF	TGTGCCAGCAGCTTTGTGGCTGGAGACACAGATACGCAGTATTTT
TRBV6-4	15	TRBJ2-3	TRBD2	many	CASSDSGGGTDTQYF	TGTGCCAGCAGTGACAGCGGGGGGGGCACAGATACGCAGTATTTT
TRBV4-2	17	TRBJ2-7	TRBD1	few	CASSQVVEPGTGVEQYF	TGTGCCAGCAGCCAAGTCGTCGAACCCGGGACAGGGGTCGAGCAGTACTTC
TRBV12-3/TRBV12-4	16	TRBJ2-1	TRBD2	few	CASRPAGHSSYNEQFF	TGTGCCAGCCGCCCAGCGGGGCACAGCTCCTACAATGAGCAGTTCTTC